The 27 T cell receptor beta chains presented below share a single source sample, sequenced in a study of blood T cells in healthy people across ages. With a J-beta primer mix and a sample-barcoded 5' primer, a second PCR ran roughly 6 to 12 cycles. MiXCR, run by TCRdb on the 5' RACE reads, gives a single entry per CDR3 protein. The data hold over 600,000 distinct CDR3 sequences, with approximately 40% observed a single time. Sequenced: blood. These receptors were collected from a man at least 80 years old in good health.

This clonotype was counted only a few times. In DNA form, the CDR3 reads TGCGCCAGCAGCAGGACTAGCGGAAAAGAGACCCAGTACTTC. It translates to CASSRTSGKETQYF. The chain carries TRBV5-1 and TRBJ2-5; 10 positions match TRBD2. CDR1 is SGHRS and CDR2 is YFSETQ in the germline V gene. The CDR3 has 14 residues. The trim removed 4 bases at V and 3 bases at J, leaving 3 bases unmatched. Looking up the rest from reference TRBV5-1 and TRBJ2-5 gives the full variable domain: KAGVTQTPRYLIKTRGQQVTLSCSPISGHRSVSWYQQTPGQGLQFLFEYFSETQRNKGNFPGRFSGRQFSNSRSEMNVSTLELGDSALYLCASSRTSGKETQYFGPGTRLLVL.

Points on this clonotype: Being one base from a much bigger clone, this may be a read error. This chain connects TRBV29-1 to TRBJ2-2; D is possibly TRBD2 (6 bases). The CDR3 totals 14 residues. The germline V gene has CDR1 SQVTM and CDR2 ANQGSEA. The V gene lost 4 bases and the J gene lost 10 bases, with 19 bases spanning the gap. The CDR3 DNA follows: TGCAGCGTTGTTGGGCTGGCTAGCGAGGAGGAGCTGTTTTTT. Protein: CSVVGLASEEELFF.

There are many counts of this clonotype. The genes are TRBV29-1 and TRBJ2-7; TRBD1 aligns across 7 bases. This CDR3 region has 13 residues. Losses at the gene ends were 7 bases for V and 3 bases for J; bases not matched to a gene: 9. Per germline, CDR1 SQVTM and CDR2 ANQGSEA. In DNA, the CDR3 is TGCAGCGGGACCGGGACAGACCACTACGAGCAGTACTTC. Amino acids: CSGTGTDHYEQYF.

This clonotype came up many times. The chain has TRBV20-1 and TRBJ2-7; D ambiguous. Germline V gives CDR1 DFQATT, CDR2 SNEGSKA (reference sequence). The CDR3 length is 14 residues. V lost 1 base, J lost 1 base, and 11 bases lay in between. The CDR3 sequence is CSARVSAESYEQYF. The CDR3 nucleotides read TGCAGTGCTAGAGTATCGGCAGAATCCTACGAGCAGTACTTC.

The chain carries TRBV10-3 and TRBJ2-3; TRBD2 aligns across 12 bases. Per the germline V gene, CDR1 is ENHRY and CDR2 is SYGVKD. The CDR3 extends over 18 amino acids. V dropped 2 bases and J dropped 0; count of bases not matched to a gene: 6. CDR3 region: CAISEQASGGESTDTQYF. The CDR3 DNA sequence: TGTGCCATCAGTGAGCAGGCTAGCGGGGGGGAAAGCACAGATACGCAGTATTTT.

This clonotype was observed a few times. The chain carries TRBV7-2 and TRBJ1-2; 11 nucleotides align to TRBD1. Germline CDR1 is SGHTA and CDR2 is FQGNSA. The CDR3 loop spans 15 amino acids. After removal of 5 bases from V and 6 bases from J, the junction contained 8 bases not matched to a gene. CDR3 sequence: CASSPSGQGGNGYTF. In nucleotides, the CDR3 is TGTGCCAGCAGCCCTTCGGGACAGGGGGGGAATGGCTACACCTTC. Full variable domain (remainder filled in from reference TRBV7-2 and TRBJ1-2): GAGVSQSPSNKVTEKGKDVELRCDPISGHTALYWYRQSLGQGLEFLIYFQGNSAPDKSGLPSDRFSAERTGGSVSTLTIQRTQQEDSAVYLCASSPSGQGGNGYTFGSGTRLTVV.

V is TRBV6-5 and J is TRBJ2-5, with D possibly being TRBD1 or TRBD2 (5 bases each). The J call may be incorrect, as the DNA end agrees better with TRBJ2-7. CDR1 and CDR2 (germline): MNHEY, SVGAGI. This CDR3 comprises 13 residues. DNA of the CDR3: TGTGCCAGCTCGGGGCCGTATTCCTACGAGCAGTACTTC. This sequence encodes CASSGPYSYEQYF.

This rearrangement joins TRBV6-6 to TRBJ2-5; tentative D call: TRBD1 (6 bases). Germline loops: CDR1 MNHNY, CDR2 SVGAGI (reference sequence). CDR3 length equals 15 residues. V lost 6 bases and J lost 0, with 14 bases in between. CDR3 sequence: CASSPDRPNQETQYF. CDR3 bases: TGTGCCAGCAGCCCGGACAGACCAAACCAAGAGACCCAGTACTTC.

The V gene is TRBV5-1, the J gene TRBJ1-6; tentatively, D is TRBD1 (5 bases). Per the germline V gene, CDR1 is SGHRS and CDR2 is YFSETQ. CDR3 length: 15 amino acids. V lost 0 bases and J 7 bases, leaving 11 bases between the germline ends. The DNA of the CDR3 is TGCGCCAGCAGCTTGGATCGGCAGGGAAATTCACCCCTCCACTTT. It yields the protein CASSLDRQGNSPLHF. The variable domain in full, completed from reference TRBV5-1 and TRBJ1-6, reads KAGVTQTPRYLIKTRGQQVTLSCSPISGHRSVSWYQQTPGQGLQFLFEYFSETQRNKGNFPGRFSGRQFSNSRSEMNVSTLELGDSALYLCASSLDRQGNSPLHFGNGTRLTVT.

This clonotype was observed many times. The chain links TRBV20-1 to TRBJ2-1, with TRBD2 matching over 10 bases. CDR3 length equals 16 residues. V trimming: 3 bases; J trimming: 4 bases; junction bases outside the gene matches: 9. CDR1 is DFQATT and CDR2 is SNEGSKA in the germline V gene (reference sequence). The CDR3 reads CSASKREGRSYNEQFF. The CDR3 bases are TGCAGTGCTAGCAAGCGGGAGGGCCGATCTTACAATGAGCAGTTCTTC.

The CDR3 nucleotides are TGTGCCACCGCCGCGGGAGGCCCCACAGATACGCAGTATTTT. It translates to CATAAGGPTDTQYF. The chain is built from TRBV24-1 and TRBJ2-3, with TRBD2 identical over 8 bases. The junction had 6 bases not matched to a gene; V was cut back by 9 bases and J by 2 bases. CDR1 KGHDR and CDR2 SFDVKD come from the germline V gene. The CDR3 sequence is 14 residues long.

The CDR3 protein is CSASLTNYEQYF. CDR3 nucleotide sequence: TGCAGTGCTAGTCTAACAAACTACGAGCAGTACTTC. The chain couples TRBV20-1 to TRBJ2-7; D is uncertain. Trimming took 3 bases from V and 3 from J, leaving 9 bases between them. Germline CDR1 is DFQATT and CDR2 is SNEGSKA (reference sequence). This CDR3 spans 12 amino acids.

In this sample, this clonotype turned up a few times. The chain has TRBV3-1 and TRBJ2-3, with 9 bases lining up with TRBD2. The germline CDR1 and CDR2 sequences are LGHDT and YNNKEL (reference sequence). The length of the CDR3 is 18 residues. After removal of 0 bases from V and 3 bases from J, the junction contained 10 bases not matched to a gene. CDR3 bases: TGTGCCAGCAGCCAAGATATCGGCGGGGGGGCCCGAACAGATACGCAGTATTTT. It translates to CASSQDIGGGARTDTQYF.

The rearrangement joins TRBV12-3 or TRBV12-4 to TRBJ2-4, with D perhaps matching TRBD2 (6 bases). With 8 bases removed from V and 0 bases from J, the gap between germline ends came to 8 bases. CDR3 length: 13 amino acids. CDR3 sequence reads: CASGGLAKNIQYF. CDR3 nucleotides: TGTGCCAGCGGGGGGTTAGCCAAAAACATTCAGTACTTC.

In this sample, this clonotype turned up once. Here the CDR3 DNA reads TGTGCCAGCAGCTGGGACAGGGGGGATAGCAAGGAGCAGTTCTTC. Translated: CASSWDRGDSKEQFF. This chain links TRBV11-2 with TRBJ2-1, with 11 bases that match TRBD1. The germline gives CDR1 SGHAT, CDR2 FQNNGV. This CDR3 is built from 15 residues. With 4 bases clipped from V and 10 bases from J, the junction kept 9 bases outside the gene matches.

This clonotype was seen a few times. V gene TRBV9 combines with J gene TRBJ2-7; D gene uncertain. Germline loops: CDR1 SGDLS, CDR2 YYNGEE. Trimming shortened V by 4 bases and J by 5 bases, and 22 bases separated the two germline ends. CDR3 length equals 16 residues. The DNA for the CDR3 is TGTGCCAGCAGCCCGTCCCCAAAATCCTCCCCCAACGAGCAGTACTTC. Protein product: CASSPSPKSSPNEQYF.

A remark on this clonotype: One end of the junction varies from germline; a read error may be responsible. V usage is TRBV20-1 and J usage is TRBJ2-3, with D possibly being TRBD1 (6 bases). CDR3 length equals 16 residues. The germline CDR1 and CDR2 sequences are DFQATT and SNEGSKA (reference sequence). The CDR3 DNA reads TGCAGTGCTACCGCCGGGACACCGGAACCGACAGATGCGCAGTATTTT. Protein sequence: CSATAGTPEPTDAQYF.

About this clonotype: A much larger clone sits a single nucleotide away, making a read error possible. The rearrangement joins TRBV28 to TRBJ2-7; 15 bases agree with TRBD2. Germline-derived CDR1 and CDR2 are MDHEN and SYDVKM. CDR3 length: 17 residues. Losses at the gene ends were 6 bases for V and 2 bases for J; bases not matched to a gene: 8. The CDR3 is CASRRSGLAGGAYEQYF. For the CDR3, the DNA is TGTGCCAGCAGGAGATCGGGACTAGCGGGAGGTGCCTACGAGCAGTACTTC.

This clonotype was counted at least ten times. The V call is TRBV12-3 or TRBV12-4, the J call TRBJ2-7; TRBD2 might be the D (6 bases). With 5 bases removed from V and 5 bases from J, the gap between germline ends came to 13 bases. The CDR3 consists of 13 residues. The DNA of the CDR3 is TGTGCCAGCAGTCTGACACAGCGGGACGAGCAGTACTTC. Translating gives CASSLTQRDEQYF.

This rearrangement joins TRBV11-2 to TRBJ2-1; D is uncertain. The better agreement between TRBJ2-7 and the DNA end casts doubt on the J call. This CDR3 has 16 residues. Looked up from germline, CDR1 is SGHAT and CDR2 is FQNNGV. The CDR3 DNA is TGTGCCAGCAGCTTATCCGGTAGTCTCTCCTACAATGAGCAGTACTTC. Protein: CASSLSGSLSYNEQYF.

The chain uses TRBV7-9 and TRBJ2-2; D might be TRBD1 or TRBD2, each matching 5 bases. The CDR3 is 13 residues long. Per germline, CDR1 SEHNR and CDR2 FQNEAQ (reference sequence). V gave up 7 bases and J gave up 7 bases, with 13 bases separating them. DNA for the CDR3: TGTGCCAGCACCCCGGGGCAGTTCGGGGAGCTGTTTTTT. It translates to CASTPGQFGELFF.

For this clonotype: Being one base from a much bigger clone, this may be a read error. The gene calls are TRBV6-5 and TRBJ2-7, with a possible D match to TRBD2 (6 bases). Germline V gene sequence: CDR1 MNHEY, CDR2 SVGAGI. The CDR3 loop spans 14 amino acids. The CDR3 reads CASSDSIGGSEQYF. CDR3 bases: TGTGCCAGCAGTGACTCGATCGGAGGGTCCGAGCAGTACTTC.

The chain carries TRBV11-3 and TRBJ2-3, with D perhaps TRBD1 (5 bases). This CDR3 spans 13 amino acids. Germline values: CDR1 SGHNT, CDR2 YENEEA. V lost 0 bases and J 6 bases, leaving 7 bases between the germline ends. In DNA, the CDR3 is TGTGCCAGCAGCTTAGACAGGGTGGATACGCAGTATTTT. Translation: CASSLDRVDTQYF.

To note about this clonotype: This could be a read error, since a much larger clone is one nucleotide away. The rearrangement uses TRBV6-6 and TRBJ2-5; D call uncertain. CDR1 is MNHNY, CDR2 SVGAGI, per germline (reference sequence). The CDR3 runs to 13 residues. V dropped 2 bases and J dropped 11 bases, with 15 bases sitting between them. CDR3 nucleotides: TGTGCCAGCAGTTACCAACAAGGCAATGAGCAGTACTTC. The encoded protein is CASSYQQGNEQYF.

The chain employs TRBV21-1 and TRBJ2-4; the D call TRBD2 from the table was never checked on the DNA. The J call is in doubt because the DNA end fits TRBJ2-7 better. TRBV21-1 is a listed pseudogene. The CDR3 has 22 residues. CDR3 loop: CASSRQDSTGVSPTSGSHEQYF. CDR3 coding DNA: TGTGCCAGCAGCAGACAGGATTCTACAGGGGTCTCCCCGACTAGCGGGAGCCACGAGCAGTACTTC.

As for this clonotype: This may stem from a read error, because a much larger clone lies one nucleotide away. The chain couples TRBV18 to TRBJ2-7; 11 positions match TRBD2. The V gene end was trimmed by 6 bases and the J gene end by 7 bases; junction bases not matched to a gene: 5. CDR1 is KGHSH, CDR2 LQKENI, per germline. CDR3 length: 13 amino acids. The CDR3 DNA is TGTGCCAGCTCGATGGGACTAGCGGATGAGCAGTACTTC. This gives the protein CASSMGLADEQYF.

Turning to this clonotype: A read error may be the cause here, since a much bigger clone is one base away. The chain employs TRBV29-1 and TRBJ2-4, with TRBD2 matching over 13 bases. CDR3 length: 14 amino acids. Looked up from germline, CDR1 is SQVTM and CDR2 is ANQGSEA. This chain's CDR3 is CSVCMTSGGNIQCF. In DNA form, the CDR3 reads TGCAGCGTTTGTATGACTAGCGGGGGGAACATTCAGTGCTTC.